This TCR beta chain derives from a study of cytomegalovirus exposure and HLA in healthy donors. Both 60 Vbeta primers and 13 Jbeta primers went into the PCR. The method was immunoSEQ multiplex PCR; TCRdb's version includes in-frame clones alone and lacks a portion of them. The table records 150,000 to 200,000 clones, approximately 78% of them present only once. The CDR3 has 16 amino acids. The V gene's germline CDR1 is SGHRS and CDR2 YFSETQ. The trim removed 4 bases at V and 3 bases at J, leaving 8 bases unmatched. The study, taken as a whole, reports: Accurate prediction of HLA-A and HLA-B alleles (for most subjects) was reportedly achieved from TCR beta sequences. The study labeled 150 to 200 TCR beta chains cytomegalovirus-associated.

This clone was observed a handful of times. Its antigen is unidentified. Material: PBMCs. The source is a woman aged 18-35 years in good health and CMV-seronegative. The chain carries TRBV5-1 and TRBJ2-2; 8 bases agree with TRBD2. In DNA form, the CDR3 reads TGCGCCAGCAGCCACAGACTAGCGAGGGACACCGGGGAGCTGTTTTTT. It is translated as CASSHRLARDTGELFF.